One and the same sample provided the 22 T cell receptor beta chains below, sequenced in a study of cytomegalovirus exposure and HLA in healthy donors. It was with 60 Vbeta and 13 Jbeta primers that the PCR ran. Sequencing was performed with immunoSEQ multiplex PCR; in TCRdb, only in-frame clones are kept and a portion is missing. The data show 65,000 to 95,000 clones, and the top ten clones hold 1.4% to 1.5%. The sample comprised PBMCs. Source of these receptors: a woman aged 55-69 years in good health and CMV-seronegative.

The gene calls are TRBV30 and TRBJ2-7, with 7 bases that match TRBD2. J was trimmed by 7 bases and V by 2 bases; bases with no gene match: 8. The germline gives CDR1 GTSNPN, CDR2 SVGIG (reference sequence). CDR3 size: 13 residues. For the CDR3, the DNA is TGTGCCTGGAGTTCTAGCGGTTTCAGGGAGCAGTACTTC. Its protein product is CAWSSSGFREQYF.

The CDR3 spells CASSRPGLQGYEQYF. In DNA, the CDR3 is TGTGCCAGCAGCCGCCCCGGTCTCCAGGGGTACGAGCAGTACTTC. V and J are TRBV14 and TRBJ2-7; D perhaps matches TRBD1 (6 bases). The CDR3 is 15 residues long. Germline CDR1 is SGHDN and CDR2 is FVKESK. V shed 4 bases and J shed 4 bases, with 17 bases lying between them.

The rearrangement links TRBV7-9 to TRBJ2-1; TRBD2 matches at 8 bases. Trimming removed 3 bases from V and 7 bases from J; junction bases left unmatched: 14. The CDR3 consists of 17 residues. CDR1 and CDR2 (germline): SEHNR, FQNEAQ (reference sequence). DNA for the CDR3: TGTGCCAGCAGCTTGTTAGGGGTTAGCGGGACCCGGAATGAGCAGTTCTTC. Protein product: CASSLLGVSGTRNEQFF.

The chain has TRBV11-2 and TRBJ2-5, with 11 bases aligning to TRBD2. CDR1 SGHAT and CDR2 FQNNGV come from the germline V gene. This CDR3 is 15 amino acids long. V trimming: 5 bases; J trimming: 3 bases; junction bases outside the gene matches: 5. For the CDR3, the DNA is TGTGCCAGCAGCCTTAGCGGGAGGGGAGAAGAGACCCAGTACTTC. Translating it yields CASSLSGRGEETQYF. Complete variable domain (other parts from reference TRBV11-2 and TRBJ2-5): EAGVAQSPRYKIIEKRQSVAFWCNPISGHATLYWYQQILGQGPKLLIQFQNNGVVDDSQLPKDRFSAERLKGVDSTLKIQPAKLEDSAVYLCASSLSGRGEETQYFGPGTRLLVL.

The chain combines TRBV27 with TRBJ2-1, with TRBD2 matching 7 bases. The V segment lost 6 bases and the J segment 6 bases; nucleotides outside the gene matches: 20. This CDR3 spans 18 amino acids. Germline V gene sequence: CDR1 MNHEY, CDR2 SMNVEV (reference sequence). The chain's CDR3 is CASSRKDLIAGYFNEQFF. CDR3 nucleotide sequence: TGTGCCAGCAGCCGCAAGGACCTCATAGCGGGTTACTTCAATGAGCAGTTCTTC.

The chain joins TRBV14 to TRBJ2-1, with D unresolved. Germline assignment: CDR1 SGHDN and CDR2 FVKESK. The CDR3 extends over 12 amino acids. Between the trimmed V and J ends, which lost 2 bases and 4 bases, there was a span of 3 bases. This CDR3 is CASSQRYNEQFF. CDR3 nucleotide sequence: TGTGCCAGCAGCCAACGTTACAATGAGCAGTTCTTC.

V and J are TRBV15 and TRBJ1-4; TRBD1 might be the D (5 bases). The germline gives CDR1 LNHNV, CDR2 YYDKDF (reference sequence). The CDR3 spans 15 residues. V was clipped by 3 bases and J by 3 bases, with 11 bases between them. The CDR3 bases are TGTGCCACCAGCAGGACCGGGGGGGCTAATGAAAAACTGTTTTTT. Protein: CATSRTGGANEKLFF.

J is TRBJ1-5 and V is TRBV28; 8 bases line up with TRBD1. The germline gives CDR1 MDHEN, CDR2 SYDVKM. The CDR3 totals 18 residues. V lost 5 bases to trimming and J lost 0 bases; unmatched junction nucleotides: 12. CDR3 protein: CASSTAPGQASSNQPQHF. The CDR3 nucleotides are TGTGCCAGCAGTACTGCTCCGGGACAGGCAAGTAGCAATCAGCCCCAGCATTTT.

The chain joins TRBV28 to TRBJ2-7; 10 bases map to TRBD2. This CDR3 is built from 15 residues. From germline, CDR1 is MDHEN and CDR2 SYDVKM. After removal of 3 bases from V and 3 bases from J, the junction contained 5 bases not matched to a gene. DNA for the CDR3: TGTGCCAGCAGTTTTGTCCTAGCGGGAGACTACGAGCAGTACTTC. Translation gives CASSFVLAGDYEQYF.

The V call is TRBV6-5, the J call TRBJ2-5; 7 bases are shared with TRBD2. The tail of the sequence fits TRBJ2-7 better, so the J call may be wrong. CDR3 length equals 15 residues. The germline V gene has CDR1 MNHEY and CDR2 SVGAGI. CDR3 bases: TGTGCCAGCACCACGGGGGGAAGCGGGGCCTACGAGCAGTACTTC. As protein: CASTTGGSGAYEQYF.

The rearrangement uses TRBV2 and TRBJ1-1, with D possibly TRBD1 on 5 matching bases. The CDR3 is 14 residues long. Germline CDR1 SNHLY, CDR2 FYNNEI. Trimming cost V 6 bases and J 4 bases, with 15 bases left between them. CDR3 amino acids: CASRPGEAVTEAFF. The CDR3 DNA follows: TGTGCCAGCAGACCGGGGGAGGCAGTCACTGAAGCTTTCTTT.

The J gene is TRBJ2-7, the V gene TRBV10-3, with TRBD1 identical over 9 bases. This CDR3 has 13 amino acids. CDR1 ENHRY and CDR2 SYGVKD come from the germline V gene. Trimming took 6 bases from V and 5 from J; bases not matched to a gene: 5. The CDR3 loop is CAIRGQGSNEQYF. The CDR3 DNA is TGTGCCATCAGGGGACAGGGTTCTAACGAGCAGTACTTC.

The J gene is TRBJ2-3, the V gene TRBV11-2, with 11 bases identical to TRBD1. CDR3 size: 16 residues. V was clipped by 4 bases and J by 0 bases; unmatched bases: 3. Germline loops: CDR1 SGHAT, CDR2 FQNNGV. Here the CDR3 DNA reads TGTGCCAGCAGCTCCGGACAGGGGGCTAGCACAGATACGCAGTATTTT. It is translated as CASSSGQGASTDTQYF.

CDR3 sequence reads: CASSGAGVYGYTF. DNA for the CDR3: TGTGCCAGTAGCGGAGCGGGAGTCTATGGCTACACCTTC. The rearrangement uses TRBV19 and TRBJ1-2; no clear D. V was pared by 6 bases and J by 4 bases, with 12 bases between. This CDR3 region has 13 residues. The germline CDR1 and CDR2 sequences are LNHDA and SQIVND (reference sequence).

This chain connects TRBV7-8 to TRBJ2-3; D is possibly TRBD1 (5 bases). There are 16 residues in the CDR3. The V and J ends lost 5 bases and 2 bases respectively, with 17 bases between them. Germline values: CDR1 SGHVS, CDR2 FQNEAQ. The DNA for the CDR3 is TGTGCCAGCAGCCCCCAGGGCGGACAAGACACAGATACGCAGTATTTT. Amino acids: CASSPQGGQDTDTQYF.

The chain has TRBV6-4 and TRBJ2-5, with D perhaps matching TRBD1 (6 bases). CDR1 and CDR2 from the germline V gene are MRHNA and SNTAGT. The CDR3 extends over 12 amino acids. DNA of the CDR3: TGTGTTTCGCGGACAGTGCAAGAGACCCAGTACTTC. This codes for CVSRTVQETQYF.

The chain employs TRBV27 and TRBJ1-1; 8 bases match TRBD1. The trim removed 4 bases at V and 3 bases at J, leaving 4 bases unmatched. Germline V gives CDR1 MNHEY, CDR2 SMNVEV (reference sequence). This CDR3 has 14 residues. CDR3 protein: CASSSWTGYTEAFF. The CDR3 DNA reads as TGTGCCAGCAGTTCTTGGACAGGGTACACTGAAGCTTTCTTT.

Note on this clone: Other DNA sequences in this specimen translate into the identical CDR3. The chain couples TRBV30 to TRBJ2-7; TRBD1 is a possible D gene (5 bases). V shed 0 bases and J shed 4 bases, with 7 bases lying between them. Looked up from germline, CDR1 is GTSNPN and CDR2 is SVGIG (reference sequence). CDR3 length equals 12 residues. The CDR3 DNA sequence: TGTGCCTGGAGTGTAAGGGGTTACGAGCAGTACTTC. Its protein product is CAWSVRGYEQYF.

The chain uses TRBV7-2 and TRBJ2-7, with TRBD1 identical over 8 bases. Germline V gene lookup returns CDR1 SGHTA and CDR2 FQGNSA. The CDR3 runs to 14 residues. V shed 3 bases and J 3 bases; nucleotides not matched to a gene: 4. The CDR3 nucleotides are TGTGCCAGCAGCTTCGGACAGGGAAACTACGAGCAGTACTTC. This encodes CASSFGQGNYEQYF. Based on the CDR3 plus reference TRBV7-2 and TRBJ2-7, the full variable domain is GAGVSQSPSNKVTEKGKDVELRCDPISGHTALYWYRQSLGQGLEFLIYFQGNSAPDKSGLPSDRFSAERTGGSVSTLTIQRTQQEDSAVYLCASSFGQGNYEQYFGPGTRLTVT.

This rearrangement joins TRBV10-3 to TRBJ1-6; tentatively, D is TRBD1 (6 bases). The germline V and J ends were trimmed by 4 bases and 6 bases, with 7 bases remaining between them. The CDR3 has 13 residues. In germline, CDR1 is ENHRY, CDR2 SYGVKD. This CDR3 reads CAISGTVNSPLHF. For the CDR3, the DNA is TGTGCCATCAGTGGGACAGTTAATTCACCCCTCCACTTT.

The chain uses TRBV5-4 and TRBJ2-5, with no clear D. The DNA end lines up better with TRBJ2-7; the J call may be wrong. The germline CDR1 and CDR2 sequences are SGHNT and YYREEE (reference sequence). This CDR3 region has 12 residues. The CDR3 here is CASSQDHYEQYF. DNA of the CDR3: TGTGCCAGCAGCCAAGACCACTACGAGCAGTACTTC.

V usage is TRBV18 and J usage is TRBJ2-5; 12 bases agree with TRBD1. The DNA end is a closer match to TRBJ2-7, so the J assignment may be wrong. Germline V lookup: CDR1 KGHSH, CDR2 LQKENI. The CDR3 contains 18 residues. The CDR3, as DNA: TGTGCCAGCTCACCGTTAGCGGGACAGGGGGCGCAGTCCTACGAGCAGTACTTC. This codes for CASSPLAGQGAQSYEQYF.